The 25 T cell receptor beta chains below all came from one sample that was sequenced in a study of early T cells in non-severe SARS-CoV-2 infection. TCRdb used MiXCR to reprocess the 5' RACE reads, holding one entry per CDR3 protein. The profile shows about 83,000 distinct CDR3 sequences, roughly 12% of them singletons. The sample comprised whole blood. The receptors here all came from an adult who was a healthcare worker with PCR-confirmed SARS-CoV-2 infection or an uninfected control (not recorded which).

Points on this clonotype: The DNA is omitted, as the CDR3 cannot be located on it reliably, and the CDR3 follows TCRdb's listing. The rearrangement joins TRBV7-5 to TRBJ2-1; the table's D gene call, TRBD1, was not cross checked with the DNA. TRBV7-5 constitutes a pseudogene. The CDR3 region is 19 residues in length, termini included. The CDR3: CISVPEAYRRWQGDDEQFF.

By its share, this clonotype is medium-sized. The CDR3 nucleotides are TGTGCCAGCAGTCCAGAAGGGTGGGGGACCCCCAAAAACATTCAGTACTTC. Its translation: CASSPEGWGTPKNIQYF. J is TRBJ2-4 and V is TRBV27, with D tentatively TRBD1 or TRBD2 (5 bases each). V was clipped by 5 bases and J by 2 bases, with 19 bases between them. The CDR3 runs 17 residues. Per the germline V gene, CDR1 is MNHEY and CDR2 is SMNVEV (reference sequence).

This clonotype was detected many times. As DNA, the CDR3 is TGCAGTGCTAGAGATCTTTCAGGGAGCTCCTACGAGCAGTACTTC. This gives the protein CSARDLSGSSYEQYF. The chain is built from TRBV20-1 and TRBJ2-7, with D perhaps assigned TRBD1 or TRBD2 (5 bases each). Per germline, CDR1 DFQATT and CDR2 SNEGSKA (reference sequence). V was pared by 0 bases and J by 0 bases, with 12 bases between. The CDR3 covers 15 residues.

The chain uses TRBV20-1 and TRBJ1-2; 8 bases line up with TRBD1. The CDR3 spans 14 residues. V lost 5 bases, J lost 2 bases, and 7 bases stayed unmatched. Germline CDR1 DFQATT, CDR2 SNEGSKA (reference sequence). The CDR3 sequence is CSAERDRLNYGYTF. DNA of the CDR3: TGCAGTGCTGAACGGGACAGGCTGAACTATGGCTACACCTTC.

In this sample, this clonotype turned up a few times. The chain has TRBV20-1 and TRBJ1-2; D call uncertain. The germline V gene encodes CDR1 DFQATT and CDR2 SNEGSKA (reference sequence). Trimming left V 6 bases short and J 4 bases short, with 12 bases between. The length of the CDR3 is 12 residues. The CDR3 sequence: CSAEGRAYGYTF. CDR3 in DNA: TGCAGTGCCGAGGGAAGGGCCTATGGCTACACCTTC.

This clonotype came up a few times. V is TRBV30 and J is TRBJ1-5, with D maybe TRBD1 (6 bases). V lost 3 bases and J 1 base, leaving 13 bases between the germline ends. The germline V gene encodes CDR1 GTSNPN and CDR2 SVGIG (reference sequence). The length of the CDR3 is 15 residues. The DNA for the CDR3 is TGTGCCTGGAGCCTCGAGGGGGGGAGCAATCAGCCCCAGCATTTT. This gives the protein CAWSLEGGSNQPQHF.

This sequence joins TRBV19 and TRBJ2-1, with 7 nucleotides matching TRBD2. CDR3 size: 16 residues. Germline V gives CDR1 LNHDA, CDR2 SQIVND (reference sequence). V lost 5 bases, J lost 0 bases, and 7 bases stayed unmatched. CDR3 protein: CASSGFGTISYNEQFF. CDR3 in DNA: TGTGCCAGTAGTGGGTTCGGGACTATCTCCTACAATGAGCAGTTCTTC.

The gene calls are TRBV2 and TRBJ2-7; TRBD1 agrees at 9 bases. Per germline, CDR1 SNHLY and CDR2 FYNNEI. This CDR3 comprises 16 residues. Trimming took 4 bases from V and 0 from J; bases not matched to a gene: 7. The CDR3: CASSVTGTGSSYEQYF. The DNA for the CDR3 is TGTGCCAGCAGTGTCACGGGGACAGGGAGCTCCTACGAGCAGTACTTC. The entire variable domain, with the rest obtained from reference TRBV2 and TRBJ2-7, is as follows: EPEVTQTPSHQVTQMGQEVILRCVPISNHLYFYWYRQILGQKVEFLVSFYNNEISEKSEIFDDQFSVERPDGSNFTLKIRSTKLEDSAMYFCASSVTGTGSSYEQYFGPGTRLTVT.

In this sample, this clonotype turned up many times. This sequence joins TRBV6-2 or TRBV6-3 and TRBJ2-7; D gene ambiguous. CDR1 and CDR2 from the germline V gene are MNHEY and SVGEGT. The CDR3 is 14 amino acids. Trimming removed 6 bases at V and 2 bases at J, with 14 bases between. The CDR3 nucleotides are TGTGCCAGCAGCCGGGCCGGCATTACCTACGAGCAGTACTTC. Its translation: CASSRAGITYEQYF.

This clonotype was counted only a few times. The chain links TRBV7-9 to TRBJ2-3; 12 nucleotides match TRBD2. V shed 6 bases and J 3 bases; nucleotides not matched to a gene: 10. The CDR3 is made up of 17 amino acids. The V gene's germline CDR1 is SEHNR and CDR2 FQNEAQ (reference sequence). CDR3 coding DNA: TGTGCCAGCAGTGCCCCCCCCGGGACTAGCGGGACAGATACGCAGTATTTT. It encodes CASSAPPGTSGTDTQYF. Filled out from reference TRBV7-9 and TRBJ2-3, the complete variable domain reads DTGVSQNPRHKITKRGQNVTFRCDPISEHNRLYWYRQTLGQGPEFLTYFQNEAQLEKSRLLSDRFSAERPKGSFSTLEIQRTEQGDSAMYLCASSAPPGTSGTDTQYFGPGTRLTVL.

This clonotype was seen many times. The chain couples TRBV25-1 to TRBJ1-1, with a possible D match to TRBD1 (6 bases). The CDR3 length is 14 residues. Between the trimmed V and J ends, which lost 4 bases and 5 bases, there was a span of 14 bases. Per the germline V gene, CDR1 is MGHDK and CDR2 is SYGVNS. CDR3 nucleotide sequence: TGTGCCAGCAGTGCCTGGGACACCTATACTGAAGCTTTCTTT. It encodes CASSAWDTYTEAFF.

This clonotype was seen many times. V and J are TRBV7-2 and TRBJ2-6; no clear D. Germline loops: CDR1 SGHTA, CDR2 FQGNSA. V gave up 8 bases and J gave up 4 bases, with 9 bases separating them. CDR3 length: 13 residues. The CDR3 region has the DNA TGTGCCAGCGCCAGACCCGGGGCCAACGTCCTGACTTTC. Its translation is CASARPGANVLTF.

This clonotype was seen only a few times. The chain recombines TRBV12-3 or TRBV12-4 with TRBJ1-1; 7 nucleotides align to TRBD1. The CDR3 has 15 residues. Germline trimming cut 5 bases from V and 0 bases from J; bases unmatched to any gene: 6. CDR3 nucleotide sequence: TGTGCCAGCAGTGAAGGGGGCAGTATGAACACTGAAGCTTTCTTT. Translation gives CASSEGGSMNTEAFF.

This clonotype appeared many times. The CDR3 nucleotides read TGTGCCAGCAGTGAAGCAATCGGGACAGGGGGCCACGAGCAGTACTTC. It specifies CASSEAIGTGGHEQYF. The chain has TRBV6-1 and TRBJ2-7; TRBD1 matches at 12 bases. Germline-derived CDR1 and CDR2 are MNHNS and SASEGT. V dropped 0 bases and J dropped 5; count of bases not matched to a gene: 5. The CDR3 consists of 16 residues.

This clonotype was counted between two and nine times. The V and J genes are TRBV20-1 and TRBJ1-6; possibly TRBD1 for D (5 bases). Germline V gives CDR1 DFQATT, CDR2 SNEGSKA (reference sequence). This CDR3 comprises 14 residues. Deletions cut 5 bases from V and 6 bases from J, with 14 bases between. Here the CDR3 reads CSAPPQGSNSPLHF. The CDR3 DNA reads TGCAGTGCTCCCCCGCAGGGTAGTAATTCACCCCTCCACTTT.

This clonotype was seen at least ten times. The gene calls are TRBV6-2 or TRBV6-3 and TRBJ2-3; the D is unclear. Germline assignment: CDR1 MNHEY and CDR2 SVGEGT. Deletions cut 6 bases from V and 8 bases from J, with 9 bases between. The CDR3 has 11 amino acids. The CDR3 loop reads CASRRVGTQYF. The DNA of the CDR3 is TGTGCCAGCAGACGAGTTGGTACGCAGTATTTT.

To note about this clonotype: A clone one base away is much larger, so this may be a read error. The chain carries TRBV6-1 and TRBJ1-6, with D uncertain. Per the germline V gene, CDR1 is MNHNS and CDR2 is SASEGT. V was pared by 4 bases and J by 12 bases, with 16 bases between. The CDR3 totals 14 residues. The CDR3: CASSALPRDLPLHF. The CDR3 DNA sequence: TGTGCCAGCAGTGCCCTCCCTCGGGATTTACCCCTCCACTTT.

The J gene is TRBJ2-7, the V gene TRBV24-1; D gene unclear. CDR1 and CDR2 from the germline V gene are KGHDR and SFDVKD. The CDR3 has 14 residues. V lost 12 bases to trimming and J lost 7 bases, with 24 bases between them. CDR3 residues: CAAPPGPQLGEQYF. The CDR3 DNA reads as TGTGCCGCCCCCCCCGGCCCCCAACTCGGGGAGCAGTACTTC.

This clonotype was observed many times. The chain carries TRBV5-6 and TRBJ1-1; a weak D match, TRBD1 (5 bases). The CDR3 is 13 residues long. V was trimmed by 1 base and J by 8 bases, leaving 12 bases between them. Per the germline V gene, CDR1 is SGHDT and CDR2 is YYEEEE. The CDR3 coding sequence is TGTGCCAGCAGCTTGAGAGGGAACAGGGAAGCTTTCTTT. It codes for CASSLRGNREAFF.

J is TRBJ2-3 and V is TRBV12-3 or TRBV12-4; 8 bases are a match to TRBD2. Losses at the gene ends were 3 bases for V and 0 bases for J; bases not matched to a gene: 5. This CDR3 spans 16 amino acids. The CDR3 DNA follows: TGTGCCAGCAGTTTGAGCGGGAGTTTGAGCACAGATACGCAGTATTTT. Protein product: CASSLSGSLSTDTQYF.

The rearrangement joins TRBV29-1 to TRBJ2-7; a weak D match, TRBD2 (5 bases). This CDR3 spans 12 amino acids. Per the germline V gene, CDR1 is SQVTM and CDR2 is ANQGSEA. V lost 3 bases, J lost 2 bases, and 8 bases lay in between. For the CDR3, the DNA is TGCAGCGTTGAGGGGAGTACCTACGAGCAGTACTTC. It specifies CSVEGSTYEQYF.

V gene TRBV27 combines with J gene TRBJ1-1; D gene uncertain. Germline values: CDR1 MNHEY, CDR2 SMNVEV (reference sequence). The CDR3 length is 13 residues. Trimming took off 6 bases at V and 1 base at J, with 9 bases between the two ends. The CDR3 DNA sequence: TGTGCCAGCAGCCCGCACGGGAACACTGAAGCTTTCTTT. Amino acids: CASSPHGNTEAFF.

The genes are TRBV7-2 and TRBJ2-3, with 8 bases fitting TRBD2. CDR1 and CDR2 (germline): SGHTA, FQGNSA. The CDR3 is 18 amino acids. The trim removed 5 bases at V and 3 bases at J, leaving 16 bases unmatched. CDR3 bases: TGTGCCAGCAGCCAGGAAGCGGGAGAATGGTTTTTGACAGATACGCAGTATTTT. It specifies CASSQEAGEWFLTDTQYF.

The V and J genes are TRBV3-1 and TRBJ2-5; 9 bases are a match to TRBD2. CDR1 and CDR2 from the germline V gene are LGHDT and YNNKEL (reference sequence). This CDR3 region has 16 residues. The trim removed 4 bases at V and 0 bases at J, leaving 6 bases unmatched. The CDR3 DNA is TGTGCCAGCAGCCGCGCTAGCGGGATTCACCAAGAGACCCAGTACTTC. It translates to CASSRASGIHQETQYF.

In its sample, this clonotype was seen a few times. CDR3 sequence reads: CASSLDRPHYGYTF. CDR3 nucleotides: TGTGCCAGCAGCCTAGACAGGCCCCACTATGGCTACACCTTC. The rearrangement joins TRBV5-5 to TRBJ1-2; maybe TRBD1 (6 bases). CDR1 and CDR2 from the germline V gene are SGHKS and YYEKEE (reference sequence). V lost 4 bases and J lost 3, with 13 bases in between. This CDR3 is built from 14 residues.